Following are 2 T cell receptor beta chains from one sample sequenced in a study of blood T cell repertoires in COVID-19. The repertoire was sequenced with immunoSEQ multiplex PCR; TCRdb's copy has only in-frame clones and lacks some. Seen here are some 180,000 clones, about 90% observed once, and the top ten hold roughly 21%. What was sequenced was peripheral blood. All receptors come from a man in his sixties with active or convalescent COVID-19.

The chain carries TRBV5-1 and TRBJ1-6; D is possibly TRBD1 (6 bases). Germline CDR1 reads SGHRS; CDR2 reads YFSETQ. Trimming removed 3 bases at V and 9 bases at J, with 16 bases between. This CDR3 is 15 amino acids long. CDR3 protein: CASSSAGVMSSPLHF. CDR3 coding DNA: TGCGCCAGCAGCTCAGCAGGGGTCATGAGTTCACCCCTCCACTTT. Supplemented by reference TRBV5-1 and TRBJ1-6, the full variable domain reads KAGVTQTPRYLIKTRGQQVTLSCSPISGHRSVSWYQQTPGQGLQFLFEYFSETQRNKGNFPGRFSGRQFSNSRSEMNVSTLELGDSALYLCASSSAGVMSSPLHFGNGTRLTVT.

The chain uses TRBV11-2 and TRBJ2-1; 8 bases agree with TRBD1. CDR1 SGHAT and CDR2 FQNNGV come from the germline V gene. J was trimmed by 15 bases and V by 5 bases; bases with no gene match: 9. This CDR3 has 12 amino acids. Here the CDR3 DNA reads TGTGCCAGCAGCCCTCGGGACAGGAAGAGGTTCTTC. Protein product: CASSPRDRKRFF.